The sample holds a few counts of the clone carrying this T cell receptor (beta chain). The target antigen is unknown. This specimen belongs to a study of beta chain features in type 1 diabetes. Findings and limits, study-wide: Compared with healthy donors, patients appeared to share more similar naive, central memory and regulatory TCRB repertoires. Any HLA type influence on TCRB rearrangement was left unresolved here. People with Type 1 diabetes carried modestly yet significantly shorter TCRB CDR3s in all four CD4+ subsets.

Expressed TCRB transcripts were sequenced after all isolated RNA was converted to cDNA. TCRdb's copy holds only in-frame clones and misses some; the assay was immunoSEQ multiplex PCR. This table holds 300,000 to 350,000 clones, roughly 14% found once. Post-sort purity exceeded 95% for all sorted populations. Germline loops: CDR1 SGDLS, CDR2 YYNGEE. Unmatched junction bases numbered 2, after V lost 2 bases and J lost 6 bases. This CDR3 has 13 residues. This clonotype originated in a woman aged 18-29 years with type 1 diabetes. The sample taken for sequencing was naive CD4+ T cells from blood. The chain recombines TRBV9 with TRBJ2-4, with 7 bases aligning to TRBD1. For the CDR3, the DNA is TGTGCCAGCAGCGTCCGGACAGGAAACATTCAGTACTTC. This encodes CASSVRTGNIQYF.